This T cell receptor (beta chain) was captured by sequencing in a study of Ad26.COV2.S vaccination and SARS-CoV-2 variants. Study-level results: TCR breadth and depth estimates may have understated total T cell responses. It was found that vaccine and placebo recipients had similar non-spike TCR breadth.

Concerning this clone itself: No antigen is known for it.

TCRdb's copy holds only in-frame clones and misses some; the assay was immunoSEQ multiplex PCR. The sample records 400,000 or so clones, 75% to 90% being singletons. The germline V and J ends were trimmed by 4 bases and 4 bases, with 21 bases remaining between them. Germline values: CDR1 SGHRS, CDR2 YFSETQ. The CDR3 has 16 residues. Treatment defined: roughly 19 received Ad26.COV2.S at low or high dose, single or two shots; roughly five received placebo; per-sample allocation not given. Specimen acquisition occurred on day 63 following the initial vaccine or placebo injection. The source of this sequence is a person aged 18-65 years who received the Ad26.COV2.S COVID-19 vaccine or a placebo. Sequences were derived from peripheral blood, sampled in a trial of Ad26.COV2.S vaccine versus placebo. The chain joins TRBV5-1 to TRBJ2-7, with a weak D call TRBD2 (5 bases). The CDR3 nucleotides are TGCGCCAGCAGCCCTGGTCCGATTCTCGGGGTGTACGAGCAGTACTTC. Translation gives CASSPGPILGVYEQYF.